A single sample gave rise to the 26 T cell receptor beta chains below, sequenced in a study of early T cells in non-severe SARS-CoV-2 infection (dated by TCRdb to the early 2020s). Libraries were built with 5' RACE. Instrument on record: NextSeq 500. The public reads were run again by TCRdb, first through fastp at Q25 and then through MiXCR, and only productive beta chains were kept. Each entry merges the rows of one CDR3 protein and shows their most common DNA and genes. Present in this sample are 65,000 to 95,000 distinct CDR3 sequences, approximately 5% of which were seen just once. Under 8% of the sample comes from the top ten. The sample here was whole blood, taken at baseline. The receptor set was obtained from an adult who was a healthcare worker with PCR-confirmed SARS-CoV-2 infection or an uninfected control (not recorded which).

This clonotype was seen repeatedly, ten times or more. The chain employs TRBV12-3 or TRBV12-4 and TRBJ2-1, with D perhaps TRBD1 or TRBD2 (5 bases each). The CDR3 has 14 residues. Trimming removed 3 bases at V and 12 bases at J, with 18 bases between. The CDR3 spells CASSLSGTGHRQFF. The CDR3 region has the DNA TGTGCCAGCAGTTTGTCCGGGACCGGTCATCGGCAGTTCTTC.

In DNA form, the CDR3 reads TGTGCCAGCAGCGCCAACCGGGGACAGTACAATGAGCAGTTCTTC. Residues: CASSANRGQYNEQFF. The V and J genes are TRBV9 and TRBJ2-1, with TRBD1 matching over 7 bases. V dropped 3 bases and J dropped 4; count of bases not matched to a gene: 7. Germline CDR1 and CDR2: SGDLS and YYNGEE. This CDR3 has 15 residues.

This clonotype was seen more than once but under ten times. This chain joins TRBV2 and TRBJ2-7; 11 bases fit TRBD1. Trimming took 8 bases from V and 4 from J; bases not matched to a gene: 4. Per germline, CDR1 SNHLY and CDR2 FYNNEI. The CDR3 covers 13 residues. The CDR3: CASWGQGEYEQYF. CDR3 DNA: TGTGCCAGCTGGGGACAGGGGGAATACGAGCAGTACTTC.

The chain employs TRBV6-6 and TRBJ1-1; D is ambiguous. V gave up 0 bases and J gave up 3 bases, with 11 bases separating them. The germline V gene encodes CDR1 MNHNY and CDR2 SVGAGI (reference sequence). The CDR3 length is 15 residues. The DNA of the CDR3 is TGTGCCAGCAGTTACTCCGACCATTGGGACACTGAAGCTTTCTTT. Protein product: CASSYSDHWDTEAFF.

The chain joins TRBV11-3 to TRBJ2-1, with D uncertain. Looked up from germline, CDR1 is SGHNT and CDR2 is YENEEA. Between the trimmed V and J ends, which lost 9 bases and 5 bases, there was a span of 11 bases. The CDR3 sequence is 12 residues long. In DNA, the CDR3 is TGTGCCAGTAGTGAGAGAAACAATGAGCAGTTCTTC. Translation gives CASSERNNEQFF.

The CDR3 DNA follows: TGTGCCAGCAGCTTCCGGGACAGGGGGCCCCTCCACTTT. This translates into CASSFRDRGPLHF. The chain has TRBV5-4 and TRBJ1-6, with TRBD1 matching over 11 bases. CDR1 SGHNT and CDR2 YYREEE come from the germline V gene (reference sequence). Germline trimming cut 2 bases from V and 13 bases from J; bases unmatched to any gene: 2. This CDR3 has 13 residues. Based on the CDR3 plus reference TRBV5-4 and TRBJ1-6, the full variable domain is ETGVTQSPTHLIKTRGQQVTLRCSSQSGHNTVSWYQQALGQGPQFIFQYYREEENGRGNFPPRFSGLQFPNYSSELNVNALELDDSALYLCASSFRDRGPLHFGNGTRLTVT.

This clonotype has a handful of counts. The CDR3 protein is CASIKGGPWGDTQYF. For the CDR3, the DNA is TGTGCCAGCATCAAGGGGGGCCCCTGGGGGGATACGCAGTATTTT. V and J are TRBV6-5 and TRBJ2-3; D possibly matches TRBD1 or TRBD2 (6 bases each). Germline V gene data show CDR1 as MNHEY and CDR2 as SVGAGI. V was cut by 7 bases and J by 6 bases, with 20 bases left in between. The CDR3 extends over 15 amino acids.

This clonotype was counted at least ten times. The J gene is TRBJ2-1, the V gene TRBV10-3, with 10 bases aligning to TRBD2. Germline CDR1 and CDR2: ENHRY and SYGVKD. The CDR3 totals 17 residues. V lost 0 bases and J lost 7; bases outside the gene matches: 9. For the CDR3, the DNA is TGTGCCATCAGTGAGTCGAGCGCTAGCGGGAGACGTAATGAGCAGTTCTTC. Translating it yields CAISESSASGRRNEQFF.

This clonotype was detected only a few times. The gene calls are TRBV6-5 and TRBJ1-2, with D possibly being TRBD1 (5 bases). This CDR3 is built from 15 residues. The V gene lost 5 bases and the J gene lost 7 bases, with 20 bases spanning the gap. CDR1 MNHEY and CDR2 SVGAGI come from the germline V gene. Written as DNA, the CDR3 is TGTGCCAGCAGTCAATCATTTCAGGGTTACGGTGGCTACACCTTC. Translation gives CASSQSFQGYGGYTF.

Ten or more counts support this clonotype. The chain recombines TRBV6-5 with TRBJ1-5; a possible D gene is TRBD1 (5 bases). CDR3 size: 13 residues. Deletions cut 10 bases from V and 6 bases from J, with 16 bases between. Germline loops: CDR1 MNHEY, CDR2 SVGAGI. In nucleotides, the CDR3 is TGTGCCACCAAAAGGGGTGAAGCTCAGCCCCAGCATTTT. It codes for CATKRGEAQPQHF.

This clonotype has a handful of counts. The chain combines TRBV5-1 with TRBJ2-5; TRBD2 matches 13 bases. Unmatched junction bases numbered 9, after V lost 3 bases and J lost 4 bases. The germline V gene encodes CDR1 SGHRS and CDR2 YFSETQ. The CDR3 covers 17 residues. This CDR3 reads CASSSGLAGAPGETQYF. The CDR3 nucleotides are TGCGCCAGCAGCTCCGGACTAGCGGGAGCACCGGGAGAGACCCAGTACTTC.

This clonotype was counted only a few times. The chain employs TRBV3-1 and TRBJ1-4; D is unresolved. Looked up from germline, CDR1 is LGHDT and CDR2 is YNNKEL (reference sequence). The CDR3 consists of 14 residues. V was shortened by 1 base and J by 5 bases, with 8 bases between the two germline ends. CDR3 region: CASSQASSNEKLFF. The CDR3 region has the DNA TGTGCCAGCAGCCAAGCCTCCTCCAATGAAAAACTGTTTTTT.

This clonotype was picked up many times. The genes are TRBV12-3 or TRBV12-4 and TRBJ1-3, with D possibly being TRBD1 (6 bases). V lost 1 base and J lost 5, with 9 bases in between. CDR3 size: 14 residues. CDR3 loop: CASSLGTVRNTIYF. CDR3 bases: TGTGCCAGCAGTTTAGGGACAGTTCGAAACACCATATATTTT.

This chain connects TRBV13 to TRBJ1-1; D is ambiguous. CDR1 and CDR2 (germline): PRHDT, FYEKMQ (reference sequence). V lost 5 bases and J 3 bases, leaving 10 bases between the germline ends. The CDR3 contains 13 residues. The CDR3 sequence: CASSPGRDTEAFF. CDR3 DNA sequence: TGTGCCAGCAGCCCCGGACGAGACACTGAAGCTTTCTTT.

Many counts were recorded for this clonotype. The V gene is TRBV6-5, the J gene TRBJ1-2; no definite D call. This CDR3 region has 16 residues. V was trimmed by 0 bases and J by 0 bases, leaving 11 bases between them. CDR1 MNHEY and CDR2 SVGAGI come from the germline V gene. The CDR3 protein is CASSYSRGTANYGYTF. The CDR3 region has the DNA TGTGCCAGCAGTTACTCGAGAGGTACCGCTAACTATGGCTACACCTTC.

This clonotype showed up many times. V gene TRBV7-3 combines with J gene TRBJ2-1; D possibly matches TRBD1 or TRBD2 (5 bases each). V was clipped by 2 bases and J by 12 bases, with 17 bases between them. The CDR3 runs to 14 residues. Per germline, CDR1 SGHTA and CDR2 FQGTGA. Here the CDR3 DNA reads TGTGCCAGCAGCTTAGGGACCACCGCAGGCGGGCAGTTCTTC. This translates into CASSLGTTAGGQFF. The variable domain in full, with the rest retrieved from reference TRBV7-3 and TRBJ2-1, is GAGVSQTPSNKVTEKGKYVELRCDPISGHTALYWYRQSLGQGPEFLIYFQGTGAADDSGLPNDRFFAVRPEGSVSTLKIQRTERGDSAVYLCASSLGTTAGGQFFGPGTRLTVL.

In its sample, this clonotype was seen many times. The genes are TRBV6-5 and TRBJ1-2; D perhaps matches TRBD1 (5 bases). V gave up 6 bases and J gave up 3 bases, with 11 bases separating them. Germline V gene data show CDR1 as MNHEY and CDR2 as SVGAGI. The CDR3 has 13 amino acids. The CDR3 sequence: CASSKAGYYGYTF. Written as DNA, the CDR3 is TGTGCCAGCAGCAAGGCAGGGTACTATGGCTACACCTTC.

This chain uses TRBV5-5 with TRBJ1-2, with no clear D. Trimming removed 4 bases at V and 0 bases at J, with 4 bases between. Germline loops: CDR1 SGHKS, CDR2 YYEKEE (reference sequence). This CDR3 region has 12 residues. In DNA form, the CDR3 reads TGTGCCAGCAGCCCCTCTAACTATGGCTACACCTTC. Residues: CASSPSNYGYTF.

The chain employs TRBV7-8 and TRBJ2-3; D is unclear. Germline CDR1 is SGHVS and CDR2 is FQNEAQ. V lost 1 base, J lost 5 bases, and 16 bases lay in between. The CDR3 is made up of 16 amino acids. CDR3 sequence reads: CASSLDQKDVGDTQYF. CDR3 bases: TGTGCCAGCAGCTTAGACCAGAAGGATGTAGGAGATACGCAGTATTTT. Supplemented by reference TRBV7-8 and TRBJ2-3, the full variable domain reads GAGVSQSPRYKVAKRGQDVALRCDPISGHVSLFWYQQALGQGPEFLTYFQNEAQLDKSGLPSDRFFAERPEGSVSTLKIQRTQQEDSAVYLCASSLDQKDVGDTQYFGPGTRLTVL.

There are many counts of this clonotype. The chain is built from TRBV28 and TRBJ2-1; the match to TRBD2 covers 9 bases. The germline CDR1 and CDR2 sequences are MDHEN and SYDVKM. The CDR3 totals 16 residues. V gave up 3 bases and J gave up 7 bases; unmatched junction bases: 10. The DNA for the CDR3 is TGTGCCAGCAGTTTTATCCAGAGCGGGAGGAGGAATGAGCAGTTCTTC. Protein sequence: CASSFIQSGRRNEQFF.

This clonotype was observed at least ten times. This chain uses TRBV11-2 with TRBJ2-1; 8 bases are shared with TRBD2. CDR3 length equals 15 residues. Germline CDR1 SGHAT, CDR2 FQNNGV. V was pared by 4 bases and J by 8 bases, with 10 bases of the junction left unmatched. CDR3 region: CASSSDRGLVYEQFF. In DNA, the CDR3 is TGTGCCAGCAGCTCTGACCGGGGACTAGTTTATGAGCAGTTCTTC.

In this sample, this clonotype turned up a few times. J is TRBJ2-1 and V is TRBV5-1, with a weak D call TRBD2 (5 bases). The CDR3 is 16 residues long. Germline V gene sequence: CDR1 SGHRS, CDR2 YFSETQ. The V end was cut by 0 bases, the J end by 3 bases, with 13 bases between. DNA of the CDR3: TGCGCCAGCAGCTTGGCCATGGTTAGCGTCTACAATGAGCAGTTCTTC. Residues: CASSLAMVSVYNEQFF.

Ten or more counts support this clonotype. The chain uses TRBV20-1 and TRBJ1-1; weak D call: TRBD1 (5 bases). The CDR3 has 12 amino acids. Deletions cut 3 bases from V and 3 bases from J, with 8 bases between. Per the germline V gene, CDR1 is DFQATT and CDR2 is SNEGSKA (reference sequence). CDR3 residues: CSARLGDTEAFF. The CDR3 DNA reads as TGCAGTGCTAGGTTGGGGGACACTGAAGCTTTCTTT.

This clonotype was seen at least ten times. The rearrangement links TRBV4-2 to TRBJ2-1; TRBD2 agrees at 9 bases. J lost 4 bases, V lost 0 bases, and 4 bases had no gene match. The germline V gene encodes CDR1 LGHNA and CDR2 YNFKEQ. The CDR3 consists of 16 residues. The CDR3: CASSQEASGAYNEQFF. The CDR3, as DNA: TGTGCCAGCAGCCAAGAGGCTAGCGGGGCGTACAATGAGCAGTTCTTC.

There are many counts of this clonotype. This CDR3 reads CASDTPGITGPRLAGGFGEQFF. The CDR3 bases are TGTGCCAGCGATACTCCCGGCATCACAGGGCCCCGACTAGCGGGAGGATTCGGCGAGCAGTTCTTC. This chain uses TRBV6-1 with TRBJ2-1; 13 bases align to TRBD2. Germline values: CDR1 MNHNS, CDR2 SASEGT. The junction had 32 bases not matched to a gene; V was cut back by 8 bases and J by 10 bases. There are 22 residues in the CDR3.

This chain links TRBV6-5 with TRBJ2-1, with 10 positions matching TRBD2. V trimming: 0 bases; J trimming: 1 base; junction bases outside the gene matches: 12. The CDR3 is 20 amino acids. Germline-derived CDR1 and CDR2 are MNHEY and SVGAGI. As DNA, the CDR3 is TGTGCCAGCAGTTACTCGTCTTGGCTAGCGGGAGATGCGTCCTACAATGAGCAGTTCTTC. Translated, it gives CASSYSSWLAGDASYNEQFF.